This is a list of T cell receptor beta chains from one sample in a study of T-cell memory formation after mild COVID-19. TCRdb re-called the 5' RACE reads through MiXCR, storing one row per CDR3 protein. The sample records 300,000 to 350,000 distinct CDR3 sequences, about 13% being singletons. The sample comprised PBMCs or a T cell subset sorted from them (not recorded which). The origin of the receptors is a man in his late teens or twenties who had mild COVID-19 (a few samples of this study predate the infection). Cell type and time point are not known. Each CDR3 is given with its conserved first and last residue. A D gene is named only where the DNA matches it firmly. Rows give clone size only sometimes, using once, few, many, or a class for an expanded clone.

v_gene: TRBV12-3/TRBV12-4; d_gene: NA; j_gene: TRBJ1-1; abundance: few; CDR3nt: TGTGCCAGCAGTTTAGCGATGGCCGGGACTGAAGCTTTCTTT; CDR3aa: CASSLAMAGTEAFF
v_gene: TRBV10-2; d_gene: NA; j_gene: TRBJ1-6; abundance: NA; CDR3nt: TGCGCCAGCAGTGAATTAGACGGGGTTAATTCACCCCTCCACTTT; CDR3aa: CASSELDGVNSPLHF
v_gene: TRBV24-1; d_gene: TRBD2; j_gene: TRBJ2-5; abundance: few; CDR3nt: TGTGCCACCAGTGATCCAGGGACTACCAACCAAGAGACCCAGTACTTC; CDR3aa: CATSDPGTTNQETQYF
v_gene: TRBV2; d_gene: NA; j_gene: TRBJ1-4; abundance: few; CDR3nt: TGTGCCAGCAGTGAATCTGAAAAACTGTTTTTT; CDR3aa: CASSESEKLFF
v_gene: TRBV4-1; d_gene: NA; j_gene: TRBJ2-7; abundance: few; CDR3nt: TGCGCCAGCAGCCCGCTGGGGGTTCAGGGCTACGAGCAGTACTTC; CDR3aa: CASSPLGVQGYEQYF
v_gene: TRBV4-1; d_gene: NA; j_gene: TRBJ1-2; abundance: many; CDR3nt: TGCGCCAGCAGCCAAGTGTTCCGGCCAGGGGACTATGGCTACACCTTC; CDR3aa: CASSQVFRPGDYGYTF
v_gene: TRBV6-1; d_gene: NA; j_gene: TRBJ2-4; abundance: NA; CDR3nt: TGTGCCAGCAGTGGACAGACCAAAAACATTCAGTACTTC; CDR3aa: CASSGQTKNIQYF
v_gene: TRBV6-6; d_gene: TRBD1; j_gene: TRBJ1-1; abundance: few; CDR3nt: TGTGCCAGCAGTTACTCGATTACAGGGGTACCTGAAGCTTTCTTT; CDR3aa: CASSYSITGVPEAFF
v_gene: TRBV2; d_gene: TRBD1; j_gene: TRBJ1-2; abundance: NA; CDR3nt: TGTGCCAGCAGGACCGGGACAGCTAACTATGGCTACACCTTC; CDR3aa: CASRTGTANYGYTF
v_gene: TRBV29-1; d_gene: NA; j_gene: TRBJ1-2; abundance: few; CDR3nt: TGCAGCGTTGTCGGGGCCCTCGATGGCTACACCTTC; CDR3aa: CSVVGALDGYTF
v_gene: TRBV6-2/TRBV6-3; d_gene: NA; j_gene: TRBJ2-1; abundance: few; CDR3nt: TGTGCCAGCAGTCCCTCCAGGGCACAGTTCTTC; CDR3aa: CASSPSRAQFF
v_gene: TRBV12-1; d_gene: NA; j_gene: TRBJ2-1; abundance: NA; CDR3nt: TGCGCCAGCAGCGACCGACAGGGACTAAACAATGAGCAGTTCTTC; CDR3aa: CASSDRQGLNNEQFF
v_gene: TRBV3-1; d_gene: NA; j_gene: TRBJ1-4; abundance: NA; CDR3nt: TGTGCCAGCAGCCAAGATTTTTCCGGAGATGCTAATGAAAAACTGTTTTTT; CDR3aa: CASSQDFSGDANEKLFF
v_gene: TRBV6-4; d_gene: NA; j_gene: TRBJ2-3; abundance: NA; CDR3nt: TGTGCCAGCAGTGACTCTGTAGGACGGCCAGATACGCAGTATTTT; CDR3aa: CASSDSVGRPDTQYF
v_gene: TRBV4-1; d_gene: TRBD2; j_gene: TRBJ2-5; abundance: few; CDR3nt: TGCGCCAGCGGGGGACTAGCTCTTGAGACCCAGTACTTC; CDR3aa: CASGGLALETQYF
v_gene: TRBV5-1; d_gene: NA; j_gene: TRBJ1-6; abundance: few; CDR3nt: TGCGCCAGCAGCTTCACAGGGTCTTCAGCCCTTCGACCCCTCCACTTT; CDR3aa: CASSFTGSSALRPLHF
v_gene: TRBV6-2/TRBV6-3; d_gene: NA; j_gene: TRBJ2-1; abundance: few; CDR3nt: TGTGCCAGCAGTCGATATTACAATGAGCAGTTCTTC; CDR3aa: CASSRYYNEQFF
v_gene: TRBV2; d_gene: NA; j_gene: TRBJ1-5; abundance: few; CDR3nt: TGTGCCAGCACATCTACCCCTGGCAGGGGCTTCAACCAGCCCCAGCATTTT; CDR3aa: CASTSTPGRGFNQPQHF
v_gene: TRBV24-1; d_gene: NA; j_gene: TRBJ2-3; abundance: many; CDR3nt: TGTGCCACCAGTGGGAGCACAGATACGCAGTATTTT; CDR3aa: CATSGSTDTQYF
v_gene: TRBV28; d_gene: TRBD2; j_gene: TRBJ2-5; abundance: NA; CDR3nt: TGTGCCAGCAGTCCCGGTGCTAGCGGGGTAGAGACCCAGTACTTC; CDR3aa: CASSPGASGVETQYF
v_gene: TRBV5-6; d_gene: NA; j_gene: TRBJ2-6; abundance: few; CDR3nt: TGTGCCAGCAGCCCCGGGGGGGCCAACGTCCTGACTTTC; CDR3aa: CASSPGGANVLTF
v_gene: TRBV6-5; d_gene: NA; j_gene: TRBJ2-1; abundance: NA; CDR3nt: TGTGCCACCCGGACGTACAATGAGCAGTTCTTC; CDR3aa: CATRTYNEQFF
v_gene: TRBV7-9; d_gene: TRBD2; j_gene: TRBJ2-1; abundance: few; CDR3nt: TGTGCCAGCAGCTTGGGGCGGGGGTACAATGAGCAGTTCTTC; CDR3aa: CASSLGRGYNEQFF
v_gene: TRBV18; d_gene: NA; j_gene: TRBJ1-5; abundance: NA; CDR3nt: TGTGCCAGCTCACCGGGCAGTAAATATCAGCCCCAGCATTTT; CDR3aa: CASSPGSKYQPQHF
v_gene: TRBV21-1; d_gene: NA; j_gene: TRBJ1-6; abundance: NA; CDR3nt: TGTGCCAGCAGCAAGTGGACAGCTGATTCACCCCTCCACTTT; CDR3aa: CASSKWTADSPLHF
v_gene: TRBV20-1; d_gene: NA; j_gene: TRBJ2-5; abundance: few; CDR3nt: TGCAGTGCTAGAGATCTGCTAATTCTCGAGACCCAGTACTTC; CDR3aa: CSARDLLILETQYF
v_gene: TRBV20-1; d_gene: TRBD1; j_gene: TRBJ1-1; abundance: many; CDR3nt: TGCAGTGCTAGATCGACAGGGGGCTACACTGAAGCTTTCTTT; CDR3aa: CSARSTGGYTEAFF
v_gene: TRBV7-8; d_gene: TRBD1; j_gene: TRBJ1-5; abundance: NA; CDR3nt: TGTGCCAGCAGCGTTCGGACAGGGGCTGGCAATCAGCCCCAGCATTTT; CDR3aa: CASSVRTGAGNQPQHF
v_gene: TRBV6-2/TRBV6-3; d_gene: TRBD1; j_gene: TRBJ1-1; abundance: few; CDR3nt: TGTGCCAGCAGTGAACAGGGGCGGAACACTGAAGCTTTCTTT; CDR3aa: CASSEQGRNTEAFF
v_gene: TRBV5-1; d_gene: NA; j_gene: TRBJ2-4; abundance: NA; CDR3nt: TGCGCCAGCAGCTTGGAAGGGTTGGGAAACATTCAGTACTTC; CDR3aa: CASSLEGLGNIQYF
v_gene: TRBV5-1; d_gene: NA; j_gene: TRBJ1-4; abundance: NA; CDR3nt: TGCGCCAGCAGCTTATCGGCTCAGGGGAAAAAACTGTTTTTT; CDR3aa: CASSLSAQGKKLFF
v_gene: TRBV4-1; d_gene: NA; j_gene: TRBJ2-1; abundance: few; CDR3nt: TGCGCCAGCAGCCAAGAGCGACCGGAGGAGCAGTTCTTC; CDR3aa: CASSQERPEEQFF
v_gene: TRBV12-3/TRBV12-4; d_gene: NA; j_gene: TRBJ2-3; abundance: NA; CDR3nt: TGTGCCAGCAACTTGAACTCGGGACTTAACACAGATACGCAGTATTTT; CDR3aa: CASNLNSGLNTDTQYF
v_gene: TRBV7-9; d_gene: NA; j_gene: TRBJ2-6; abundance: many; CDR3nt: TGTGCCAGCAGCCCTCCGTGGAGGGCGGCTGGGGCCAACGTCCTGACTTTC; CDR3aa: CASSPPWRAAGANVLTF
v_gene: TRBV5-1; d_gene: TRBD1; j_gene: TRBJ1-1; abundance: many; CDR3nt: TGCGCCAGCAGGTCGACAGGGCCGAACACTGAAGCTTTCTTT; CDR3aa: CASRSTGPNTEAFF
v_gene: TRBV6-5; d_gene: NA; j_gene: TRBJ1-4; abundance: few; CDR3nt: TGTGCCAGCAGTCCCCGAGGGGGGGCTAATGAAAAACTGTTTTTT; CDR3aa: CASSPRGGANEKLFF
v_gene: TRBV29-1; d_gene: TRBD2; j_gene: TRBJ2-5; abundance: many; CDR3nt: TGCAGCGTTCAGACTAGCGGGGGCCAAGAGACCCAGTACTTC; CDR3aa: CSVQTSGGQETQYF
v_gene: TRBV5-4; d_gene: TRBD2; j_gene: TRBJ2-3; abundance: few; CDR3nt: TGTGCCAGCAGCACGCCGGGACTAGTGACAGATACGCAGTATTTT; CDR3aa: CASSTPGLVTDTQYF
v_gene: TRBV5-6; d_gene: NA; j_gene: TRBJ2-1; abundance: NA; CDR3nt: TGTGCCAGCAGCTTGGGGGCAGGGCTGAATGAGCAGTTCTTC; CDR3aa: CASSLGAGLNEQFF
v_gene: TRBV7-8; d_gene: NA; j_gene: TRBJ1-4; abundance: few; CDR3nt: TGTGCCAGCAGCTTAATTTTGGGAGTTAATGAAAAACTGTTTTTT; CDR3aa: CASSLILGVNEKLFF
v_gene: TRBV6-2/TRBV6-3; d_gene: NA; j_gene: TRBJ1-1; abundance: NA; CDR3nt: TGTGCCAGCAGTTACCGCCGGACAGCGATGAACACTGAAGCTTTCTTT; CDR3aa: CASSYRRTAMNTEAFF
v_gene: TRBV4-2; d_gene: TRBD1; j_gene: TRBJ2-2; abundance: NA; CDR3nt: TGTGCCAGCAGCAAGGGTACAGGGGACACCGGGGAGCTGTTTTTT; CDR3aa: CASSKGTGDTGELFF
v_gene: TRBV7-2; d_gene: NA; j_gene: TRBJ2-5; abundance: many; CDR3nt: TGTGCCAGCAGCTTAGACTACCTCCGGGAGACCCAGTACTTC; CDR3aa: CASSLDYLRETQYF
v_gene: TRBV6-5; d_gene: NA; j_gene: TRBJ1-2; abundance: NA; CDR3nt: TGTGCCAGTACTTTCCAGGGTGGCTATGGCTACACCTTC; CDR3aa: CASTFQGGYGYTF
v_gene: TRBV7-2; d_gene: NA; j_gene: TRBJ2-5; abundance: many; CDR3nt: TGTGCCAGCAGCCAGAGGTGGTCCCAAGAGACCCAGTACTTC; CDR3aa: CASSQRWSQETQYF
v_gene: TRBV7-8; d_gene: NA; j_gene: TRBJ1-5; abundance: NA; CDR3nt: TGTGCCAGCAGCTTAGGCAGCTATAGCAATCAGCCCCAGCATTTT; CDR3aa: CASSLGSYSNQPQHF
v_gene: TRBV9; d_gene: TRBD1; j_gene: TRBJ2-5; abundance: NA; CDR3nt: TGTGCCAGCAGCGTTTACGCTGGGACAGGGCTTCAAGAGACCCAGTACTTC; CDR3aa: CASSVYAGTGLQETQYF
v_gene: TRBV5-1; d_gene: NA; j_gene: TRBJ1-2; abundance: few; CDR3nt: TGCGCCAGCGGATCAGGGGATGGGGGCTACACCTTC; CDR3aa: CASGSGDGGYTF
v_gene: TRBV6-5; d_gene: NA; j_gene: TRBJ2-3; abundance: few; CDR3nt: TGTGCCAGCAGTTACTCAAATTCCGGGACCTCCACAGATACGCAGTATTTT; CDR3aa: CASSYSNSGTSTDTQYF
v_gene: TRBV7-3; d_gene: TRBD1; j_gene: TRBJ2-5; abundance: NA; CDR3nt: TGTGCCAGCAGCTTAAGCGGACAGGGAGAGACCCAGTACTTC; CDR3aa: CASSLSGQGETQYF
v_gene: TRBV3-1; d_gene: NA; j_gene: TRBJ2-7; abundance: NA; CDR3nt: TGTGCCAGCAGCCAAGTCGGACAGCAAAAATACGAGCAGTACTTC; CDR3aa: CASSQVGQQKYEQYF
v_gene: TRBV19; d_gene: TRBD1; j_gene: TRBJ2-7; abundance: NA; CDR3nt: TGTGCCAGTAGTATGTACCGGGACAGCAACTACGAGCAGTACTTC; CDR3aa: CASSMYRDSNYEQYF
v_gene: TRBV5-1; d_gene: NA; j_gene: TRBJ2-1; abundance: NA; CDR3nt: TGCGCCACCACGCCGGACAGCTCCTACAATGAGCAGTTCTTC; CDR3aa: CATTPDSSYNEQFF